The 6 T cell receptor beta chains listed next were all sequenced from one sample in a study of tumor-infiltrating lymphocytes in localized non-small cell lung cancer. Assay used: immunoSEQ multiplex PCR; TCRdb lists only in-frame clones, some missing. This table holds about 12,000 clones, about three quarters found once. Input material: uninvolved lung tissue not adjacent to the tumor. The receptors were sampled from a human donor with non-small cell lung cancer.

The DNA of the CDR3 is TGTGCCAGCAGTTTAATGGCAGCGCAGGATTCTGAAGCTTTCTTT. Amino acid sequence: CASSLMAAQDSEAFF. This sequence joins TRBV6-5 and TRBJ1-1; D remains unclear. CDR1 is MNHEY and CDR2 is SVGAGI in the germline V gene. This CDR3 is 15 amino acids long. Between the trimmed V and J ends, which lost 4 bases and 6 bases, there was a span of 18 bases.

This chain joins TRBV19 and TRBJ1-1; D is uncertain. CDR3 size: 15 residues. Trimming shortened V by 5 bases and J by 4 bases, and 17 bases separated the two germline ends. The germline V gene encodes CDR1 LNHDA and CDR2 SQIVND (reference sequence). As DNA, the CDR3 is TGTGCCAGTAGTTCAATCCCCCTCCCGGGCACTGAAGCTTTCTTT. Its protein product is CASSSIPLPGTEAFF. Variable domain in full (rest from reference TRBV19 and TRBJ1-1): DGGITQSPKYLFRKEGQNVTLSCEQNLNHDAMYWYRQDPGQGLRLIYYSQIVNDFQKGDIAEGYSVSREKKESFPLTVTSAQKNPTAFYLCASSSIPLPGTEAFFGQGTRLTVV.

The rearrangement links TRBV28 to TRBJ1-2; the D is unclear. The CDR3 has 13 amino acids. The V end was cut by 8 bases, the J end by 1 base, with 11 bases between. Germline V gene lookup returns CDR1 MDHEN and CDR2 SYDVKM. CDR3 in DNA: TGTGCCAGCCAGAATCTCGATAACTATGGCTACACCTTC. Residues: CASQNLDNYGYTF.

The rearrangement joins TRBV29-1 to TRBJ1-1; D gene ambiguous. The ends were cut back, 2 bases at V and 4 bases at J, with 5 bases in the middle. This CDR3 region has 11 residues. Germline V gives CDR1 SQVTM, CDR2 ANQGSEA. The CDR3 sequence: CSVESVTEAFF. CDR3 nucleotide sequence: TGCAGCGTTGAAAGCGTCACTGAAGCTTTCTTT. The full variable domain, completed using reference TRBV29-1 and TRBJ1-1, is SAVISQKPSRDICQRGTSLTIQCQVDSQVTMMFWYRQQPGQSLTLIATANQGSEATYESGFVIDKFPISRPNLTFSTLTVSNMSPEDSSIYLCSVESVTEAFFGQGTRLTVV.

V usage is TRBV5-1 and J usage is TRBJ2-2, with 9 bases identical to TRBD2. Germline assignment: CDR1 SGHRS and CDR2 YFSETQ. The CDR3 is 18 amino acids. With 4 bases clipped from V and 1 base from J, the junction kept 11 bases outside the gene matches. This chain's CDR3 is CASSLLILSGRNTGELFF. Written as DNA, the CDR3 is TGCGCCAGCAGCCTTTTAATCCTTAGCGGGAGGAACACCGGGGAGCTGTTTTTT.

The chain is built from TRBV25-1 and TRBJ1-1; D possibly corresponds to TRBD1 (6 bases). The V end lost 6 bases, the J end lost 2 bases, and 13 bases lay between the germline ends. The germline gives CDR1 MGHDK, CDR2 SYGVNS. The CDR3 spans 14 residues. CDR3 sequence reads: CASRTGQPNTEAFF. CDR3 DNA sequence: TGTGCCAGCAGGACAGGCCAGCCCAACACTGAAGCTTTCTTT.